The source of this T cell receptor (beta chain) is a study of T-cell memory formation after mild COVID-19. Study outcomes and limitations: CD4+ contracting clones lay mainly in CM and EM, CD8+ ones in EMRA. Certain responding clones were present in pre-infection memory, suggesting participation of cross-reactive memory. Clones that shrank (day 15 to 85) were balanced CD4/CD8, whereas later expanders leaned CD4+.

This clonotype has more than one count but fewer than ten. Its specificity is not known. TCRdb called the 5' RACE reads again in MiXCR, with one record for every CDR3 protein. Found here are roughly 200,000 distinct CDR3 sequences, around 9.5% of them singletons; the top ten hold approximately 3.3%. Germline V gives CDR1 DFQATT, CDR2 SNEGSKA (reference sequence). V was cut by 6 bases and J by 5 bases, with 17 bases left in between. The CDR3 length is 14 residues. Sequences were obtained from PBMCs or a T cell subset sorted from them (not recorded which). This clonotype originated in a man aged 18 to 29 who had mild COVID-19 (a few samples of this study predate the infection). Cell type and time point are not known. The chain uses TRBV20-1 and TRBJ1-5, with D possibly TRBD1 on 5 matching bases. In nucleotides, the CDR3 is TGCAGTGCAACCCCCGGGGGGAGCTATCAGCCCCAGCATTTT. It encodes CSATPGGSYQPQHF.